Listed below are T cell receptor beta chains from one sample, sequenced in a study of cytomegalovirus exposure and HLA in healthy donors. The method was immunoSEQ multiplex PCR; TCRdb's version includes in-frame clones alone and lacks a portion of them. This table holds fewer than 300,000 clones, about 80% found once. Sample: PBMCs. These TCRs come from a girl between 2 and 10 years old in good health and CMV-seronegative. Each CDR3 is given with its conserved first and last residue. D genes are given only for firm matches. Where a row states a size, it is once, few, many or the class of an expanded clone; other rows omit it.

d_gene	v_gene	j_gene	abundance	CDR3nt	CDR3aa
-	TRBV6-5	TRBJ2-1	few	TGTGCCAGCAGTTACAGGGACAACTACAATGAGCAGTTCTTC	CASSYRDNYNEQFF
-	TRBV6-1	TRBJ1-3	-	TGTGCCAGCAGTGGACTGGACAGAACCTCTGGAAACACCATATATTTT	CASSGLDRTSGNTIYF
TRBD1	TRBV30	TRBJ1-4	-	TGTGCCTGGAAACACCAAACGGGACAGGGGAGAGGAAAACTGTTTTTT	CAWKHQTGQGRGKLFF
TRBD1	TRBV29-1	TRBJ1-3	-	TGCAGCGTTGAACAGGACAGGGAACCAGGTTTATATTTT	CSVEQDREPGLYF
-	TRBV6-6	TRBJ1-1	-	TGTGCCAGCAGTACGGGACAAATGAACACTGAAGCTTTCTTT	CASSTGQMNTEAFF
-	TRBV6-5	TRBJ1-2	few	TGTGCCAGCAGTTACTCGGCAGGGCATGGCTACACCTTC	CASSYSAGHGYTF
TRBD2	TRBV6-5	TRBJ2-1	-	TGTGCCAGCGGGAGGGGTGGCAATGAGCAGTTCTTC	CASGRGGNEQFF
-	TRBV15	TRBJ2-5	-	TGTGCCACCAGCACAGAGACAGTAGTAGAGACCCAGTACTTC	CATSTETVVETQYF
TRBD2	TRBV5-1	TRBJ2-2	-	TGCGCCAGCAGCTTAGCGGGACGGGAAGGGCTGTTTTTT	CASSLAGREGLFF
-	TRBV18	TRBJ2-6	-	TGTGCCAGCTCACCTGGTCAGGGAGGCTCTGGGGCCAACGTCCTGACTTTC	CASSPGQGGSGANVLTF
-	TRBV28	TRBJ2-3	-	TGTGCCAGCAGTTTGGGGCAGATCACAGATACGCAGTATTTT	CASSLGQITDTQYF
TRBD2	TRBV9	TRBJ2-5	-	TGTGCCAGCAGCGTAGATCGGGGGGGGAGGGAGACCCAGTACTTC	CASSVDRGGRETQYF
TRBD1	TRBV6-5	TRBJ1-6	-	TGTGCCAGCAGTTACGCAGGGGGCTATGATCCCCTCCACTTT	CASSYAGGYDPLHF
-	TRBV19	TRBJ1-4	once	TGTGCCACCCATGACGGTCGGGGGGCGCAAGAAAAACTGTTTTTT	CATHDGRGAQEKLFF
-	TRBV2	TRBJ1-1	-	TGTGCCAGCAGCTTGACAATGATCATGAACACTGAAGCTTTCTTT	CASSLTMIMNTEAFF
-	TRBV18	TRBJ1-5	-	TGTGCCAGCTCACCACCGGGCAGGAATGGGAATCAGCCCCAGCATTTT	CASSPPGRNGNQPQHF
-	TRBV28	TRBJ1-3	once	TGTGCCAGCATCTCCCCCCGGGGTTCTGGAAACACCATATATTTT	CASISPRGSGNTIYF
TRBD1	TRBV5-1	TRBJ2-3	-	TGCGCCAGCAGCCAATACCGGGACAGGGTGGGAGATACGCAGTATTTT	CASSQYRDRVGDTQYF
TRBD2	TRBV10-1	TRBJ2-1	once	TGCGCCAGCAGTGGACTAGCGGGACTTTACAATGAGCAGTTCTTC	CASSGLAGLYNEQFF
-	TRBV7-9	TRBJ1-2	-	TGTGCCAGCAGACGACAGACCTATGGCTACACCTTC	CASRRQTYGYTF
-	TRBV27	TRBJ2-1	-	TGTGCCAGCAGTTTCGGGAGCTCCTACAATGAGCAGTTCTTC	CASSFGSSYNEQFF
TRBD1	TRBV25-1	TRBJ1-1	few	TGTGCCAGCAGGATTCTGGGACAGGGGAAAGCTTTCTTT	CASRILGQGKAFF
TRBD1	TRBV25-1	TRBJ1-4	few	TGTGCCAGTAAGACAGGGGAAGACGAAAAACTGTTTTTT	CASKTGEDEKLFF
-	TRBV30	TRBJ2-5	-	TGTGCCTGGAGCCCTCTAGGGAACAGTGAGGGCCAAGAGACCCAGTACTTC	CAWSPLGNSEGQETQYF
TRBD1	TRBV7-9	TRBJ1-5	-	TGTGCCAGCCGACCCGGGACAGGGAATCAGCCCCAGCATTTT	CASRPGTGNQPQHF
-	TRBV5-1	TRBJ2-7	-	TGCGCCAGCAGCTTGGCGCCTAGCGCCACCCACGAGCAGTACTTC	CASSLAPSATHEQYF
TRBD1	TRBV19	TRBJ2-1	-	TGTGCCAGTTCTTTTCGATACACAGGGGCAGGATATGAGCAGTTCTTC	CASSFRYTGAGYEQFF
TRBD1	TRBV28	TRBJ2-2	-	TGTGCCAGCAGTTTAGGTGACAGGGTTACCGGGGAGCTGTTTTTT	CASSLGDRVTGELFF
-	TRBV30	TRBJ2-1	once	TGTGCCTGGAGTGTTCGTTCCCCCCCGGTCCCACGGTTCTTC	CAWSVRSPPVPRFF
-	TRBV6-5	TRBJ1-5	-	TGTGCCAGCAGTTACTCAGGGGACTCCCTCGGGCCCCAGCATTTT	CASSYSGDSLGPQHF
TRBD1	TRBV7-2	TRBJ1-5	-	TGTGCCAGCAGCGCAGACAGGGGGTATCAGCCCCAGCATTTT	CASSADRGYQPQHF
-	TRBV5-1	TRBJ1-5	-	TGCGCCAGCAGCTTGGGGACACCCAATCAGCCCCAGCATTTT	CASSLGTPNQPQHF
-	TRBV6-6	TRBJ2-1	once	TGTGCCAGCAGTCTTAGTTTAAATGAGCAGTTCTTC	CASSLSLNEQFF
-	TRBV4-1	TRBJ1-2	few	TGCGCCAGCAGCCCTAACAGGGTTCCGAATGGCTACACCTTC	CASSPNRVPNGYTF
-	TRBV11-2	TRBJ1-1	-	TGTGCCAGCAGCTTGAGCACGGTTTCGGGAGTCGGTTCCGCTGAAGCTTTCTTT	CASSLSTVSGVGSAEAFF
TRBD2	TRBV28	TRBJ2-7	-	TGTGCCAGCAGTCCCTCCCGTGGGGTAGCGGGGGCCTACGAGCAGTACTTC	CASSPSRGVAGAYEQYF
TRBD1	TRBV9	TRBJ1-6	-	TGTGCCAGCAGCCCCGGACGTATGACAGGGGCCTATAATTCACCCCTCCACTTT	CASSPGRMTGAYNSPLHF
TRBD2	TRBV9	TRBJ2-5	-	TGTGCCAGCAGCCCCTGGGGACTAGCGGGAGGAGAGACCCAGTACTTC	CASSPWGLAGGETQYF
-	TRBV7-9	TRBJ1-1	once	TGTGCCAGCAGCCCCGGGGGGGGGACTGAAGCTTTCTTT	CASSPGGGTEAFF
-	TRBV6-1	TRBJ2-7	-	TGTGCCAGCAGTGAAGATGACAGGTGGTACTCCTACGAGCAGTACTTC	CASSEDDRWYSYEQYF
-	TRBV9	TRBJ2-1	-	TGTGCCAGCAGCGCCTCGGGTCGGAGGGGCAATGAGCAGTTCTTC	CASSASGRRGNEQFF
TRBD1	TRBV30	TRBJ2-7	-	TGTGCCTGGAACGGGGACAGGGATGGGACCTACGAGCAGTACTTC	CAWNGDRDGTYEQYF
TRBD2	TRBV6-4	TRBJ2-2	-	TGTGCCAGCAGTGAATACGGACTAGCGGGAGCCACGGGGCCCGGGGAGCTGTTTTTT	CASSEYGLAGATGPGELFF
TRBD2	TRBV19	TRBJ2-7	few	TGTGCCAGTAGTATGACTAGCGGGAGTTTCGACGAGCAGTACTTC	CASSMTSGSFDEQYF
TRBD2	TRBV5-1	TRBJ2-1	-	TGCGCCAGCAGCTCGGGAGGTACGGTGGATGAGCAGTTCTTC	CASSSGGTVDEQFF
-	TRBV28	TRBJ1-1	-	TGTGCCAGCAGTGACACAGGGATCAGGGGAGCTTTCTTT	CASSDTGIRGAFF
-	TRBV5-8	TRBJ2-7	-	TGTGCCAGCAGCCCCGGGGGAGTTGCCTACGAGCAGTACTTC	CASSPGGVAYEQYF
-	TRBV4-2	TRBJ2-1	-	TGTGCCAGCAGCCAAGATCCAGGAGGGCCCTCCAATGAGCAGTTCTTC	CASSQDPGGPSNEQFF
-	TRBV18	TRBJ2-7	-	TGTGCCAGCTCACCGTTTACTACAGGGTACTACGAGCAGTACTTC	CASSPFTTGYYEQYF
-	TRBV6-1	TRBJ2-7	few	TGTGCCAGCAAAGGGGCAGGTCGCTACGAGCAGTACTTC	CASKGAGRYEQYF
TRBD1	TRBV7-9	TRBJ1-1	-	TGTGCCAGCAGCTACCTAGGGGGCTTGAACACTGAAGCTTTCTTT	CASSYLGGLNTEAFF
-	TRBV19	TRBJ2-1	-	TGTGCCAGTAGTGCTAGTCACTTAAGCTCCTACAATGAGCAGTTCTTC	CASSASHLSSYNEQFF
TRBD2	TRBV9	TRBJ2-2	-	TGTGCCAGCAGCGAGGCTTCAAGGGACTACGGGGAGCTGTTTTTT	CASSEASRDYGELFF
-	TRBV28	TRBJ1-5	-	TGTGCCAGCAGTCAACGGGGGGGGGTTATTCAGCCCCAGCATTTT	CASSQRGGVIQPQHF
TRBD1	TRBV27	TRBJ1-2	-	TGTGCCAGCACCGCTTCTCCGACAGGGGATGGGTATGGCTACACCTTC	CASTASPTGDGYGYTF
-	TRBV5-1	TRBJ1-1	-	TGCGCCAGCAGCAGCCCCGGGAACACTGAAGCTTTCTTT	CASSSPGNTEAFF
-	TRBV28	TRBJ1-1	-	TGTGCCAGCACCGCGACAGGGAACACTGAAGCTTTCTTT	CASTATGNTEAFF